These 4 T cell receptor beta chains share one sample of origin, sequenced in a study of T-cell reconstitution after alpha-beta-depleted transplantation in children. Molecular barcoding with unique molecular identifiers was used for the TCRbeta library. TCRdb re-called the PCR reads with MiXCR, one entry per CDR3 protein. Of hundreds of thousands of distinct CDR3 sequences listed, around 13% were seen once; the top ten hold approximately 2.4%. Specimen: PBMCs from the stem cell graft donor, collected from the stem cell graft. These receptor sequences come from a human donor who donated a stem cell graft to a child with acute lymphoblastic leukemia.

This clonotype has at least ten counts. The chain uses TRBV27 and TRBJ2-3, with D unclear. The V gene lost 11 bases and the J gene lost 4 bases, with 10 bases spanning the gap. This CDR3 is 11 amino acids long. Germline CDR1 and CDR2: MNHEY and SMNVEV (reference sequence). CDR3 amino acids: CASASPDTQYF. The CDR3 nucleotides are TGTGCCTCAGCCTCTCCAGATACGCAGTATTTT.

This clonotype was detected a few times. This chain connects TRBV28 to TRBJ2-5; D is perhaps TRBD1 (6 bases). CDR3 size: 15 residues. Trimming removed 2 bases from V and 5 bases from J, with 15 bases in between. The V gene's germline CDR1 is MDHEN and CDR2 SYDVKM. The DNA of the CDR3 is TGTGCCAGCAGTTTAAACAGGGTGGGACGGGAGACCCAGTACTTC. Translation gives CASSLNRVGRETQYF.

The sample holds many counts of this clonotype. The CDR3 DNA reads TGTGCCAGCAGTTTGGTAGCGGGAGCCAGCAATGAGCAGTTCTTC. Translating gives CASSLVAGASNEQFF. The rearrangement joins TRBV28 to TRBJ2-1; 9 bases agree with TRBD2. This CDR3 comprises 15 residues. The junction had 6 bases not matched to a gene; V was cut back by 3 bases and J by 6 bases. Germline V CDR1 and CDR2: MDHEN, SYDVKM.

In this sample, this clonotype turned up many times. The rearrangement links TRBV7-2 to TRBJ1-1, with D possibly matching TRBD1 (5 bases). V was trimmed by 1 base and J by 5 bases, leaving 8 bases between them. CDR3 size: 13 residues. CDR1 SGHTA and CDR2 FQGNSA come from the germline V gene. CDR3: CASSLGAGTEAFF. In DNA, the CDR3 is TGTGCCAGCAGCTTAGGGGCAGGGACTGAAGCTTTCTTT.